The sequence of this T cell receptor beta chain was determined in a study of T-cell reconstitution after alpha-beta-depleted transplantation in children (dated by TCRdb to about 2016). Regarding the complete study: Using TCR repertoire profiling, the study followed T-cell immune reconstitution in a quantitative way in children after TCRalphabeta/CD19-depleted allogeneic hematopoietic cell transplantation.

Library preparation employed PCR. The data were produced on an Illumina HiSeq 2500. To normalize quantification of the TCRbeta repertoire, the TCR libraries were built with molecular barcoding that relied on unique molecular identifiers. The public reads were run again by TCRdb, first through fastp at Q25 and then through MiXCR, and only productive beta chains were kept. Rows with a matching CDR3 protein are joined into one entry that keeps the most common DNA and genes. This sample lists fewer than 700,000 distinct CDR3 sequences; approximately 12% were detected once. Around 2.2% of the sample belongs to the ten largest clones. Read against the paper, the sample's treatment or condition label means: allogeneic hematopoietic cell transplantation with graft depleted of TCRalphabeta T cells and CD19 B cells. TCRalphabeta/CD19-depleted allogeneic hematopoietic cell grafts were given to the transplant recipients, all of whom were children.

The CDR3 measures 16 amino acids from cysteine to phenylalanine. Only CDR3 DNA is held: 48 bases, read in frame from base 1. According to the germline V gene, CDR1 reads SGHNT and CDR2 reads YENEEA. V lost 1 base and J lost 1 base, and the count of bases not matched to a germline gene is 4. A remark on this clonotype: The clone's antigen remains unknown. No much larger clone exists at a distance of one base, and base qualities are not known.

Here is what the overall study found, with its caveats: The frequencies of hyperexpanded clones fell over the following months, and after one year, T-cell counts and TCRbeta diversity were mostly attributed to newly produced T cells. About two months after transplant, the apparently early recovery of alphabetaT-cell counts reportedly depended on just several hundred clones that had expanded rapidly and came from non-depleted graft cells. In some patients, the high TCRbeta diversity seen at day 60 was put down to recipient T cells and intrathymic progenitors that had survived conditioning.

Here the chain combines TRBV11-3 and TRBJ1-5; 7 central nucleotides agree with TRBD1. This TCR was sampled from a male patient aged 10 to 17 who had a stem cell transplant for acute myeloid leukemia, so the T cells may come from the graft donor. Sequencing was performed on PBMCs, mostly from graft donor cells, taken 360 days after TCRalphabeta/CD19-depleted stem cell transplant. The CDR3 corresponds to CASSLVGTESNQPQHF. DNA sequence: TGTGCCAGCAGCTTAGTCGGGACAGAGAGCAATCAGCCCCAGCATTTT.